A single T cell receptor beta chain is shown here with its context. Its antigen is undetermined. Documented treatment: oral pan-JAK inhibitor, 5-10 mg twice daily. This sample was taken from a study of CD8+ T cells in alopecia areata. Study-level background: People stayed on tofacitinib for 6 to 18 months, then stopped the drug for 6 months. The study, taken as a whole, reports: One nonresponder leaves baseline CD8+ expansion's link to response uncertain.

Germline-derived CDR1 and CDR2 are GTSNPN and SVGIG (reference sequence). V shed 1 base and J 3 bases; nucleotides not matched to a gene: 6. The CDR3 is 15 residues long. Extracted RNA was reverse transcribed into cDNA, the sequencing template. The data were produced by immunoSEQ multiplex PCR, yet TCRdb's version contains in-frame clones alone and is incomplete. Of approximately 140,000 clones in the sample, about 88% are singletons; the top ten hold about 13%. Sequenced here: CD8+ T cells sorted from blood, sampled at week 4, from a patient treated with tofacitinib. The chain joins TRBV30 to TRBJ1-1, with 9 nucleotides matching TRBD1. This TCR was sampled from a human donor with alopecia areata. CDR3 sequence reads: CAWSAGTGTDTEAFF. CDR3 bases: TGTGCCTGGAGTGCCGGGACAGGGACGGACACTGAAGCTTTCTTT.